What follows describes a single TCR beta chain. The antigen remains unidentified. This entry comes from a study of cytomegalovirus exposure and HLA in healthy donors. Across the whole study: Early on, a data release was issued that held 65 million to 100 million unique TCRs from HLA-typed donors.

The CDR3 is 17 amino acids. CDR1 is LGHNT, CDR2 FRNRAP, per germline. The junction had 6 bases not matched to a gene; V was cut back by 2 bases and J by 0 bases. 13 Jbeta primers and 60 Vbeta primers were used for the PCR. The method was immunoSEQ multiplex PCR; TCRdb's version includes in-frame clones alone and lacks a portion of them. Here the sample spans around 130,000 clones, 80% to 90% being singletons. Study-level points and caveats: Confirmation was obtained in vitro that a few CMV-associated chains are specific for CMV antigens. Overall, around 160 TCR beta chains were annotated as cytomegalovirus-associated.

The sample was PBMCs. The source of this sequence is a man in his forties or fifties in good health and CMV-seronegative. This rearrangement joins TRBV12-5 to TRBJ2-2, with TRBD2 matching over 7 bases. The CDR3 coding sequence is TGTGCTAGTGGTTTGCCCCGGGACTACACGAACACCGGGGAGCTGTTTTTT. Its protein product is CASGLPRDYTNTGELFF.